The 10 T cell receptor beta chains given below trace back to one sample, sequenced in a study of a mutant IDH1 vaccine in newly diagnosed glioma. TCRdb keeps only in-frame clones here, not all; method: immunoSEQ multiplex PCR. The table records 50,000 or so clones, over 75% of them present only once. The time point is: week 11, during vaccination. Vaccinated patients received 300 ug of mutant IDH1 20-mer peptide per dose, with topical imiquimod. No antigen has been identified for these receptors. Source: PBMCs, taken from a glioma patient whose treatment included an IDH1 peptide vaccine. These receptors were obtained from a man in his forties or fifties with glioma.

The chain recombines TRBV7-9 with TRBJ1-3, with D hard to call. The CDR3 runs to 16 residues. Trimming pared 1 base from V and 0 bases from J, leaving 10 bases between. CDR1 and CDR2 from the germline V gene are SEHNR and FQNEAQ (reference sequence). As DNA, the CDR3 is TGTGCCAGCAGCTTAGATGGACGGAGCTCTGGAAACACCATATATTTT. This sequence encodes CASSLDGRSSGNTIYF.

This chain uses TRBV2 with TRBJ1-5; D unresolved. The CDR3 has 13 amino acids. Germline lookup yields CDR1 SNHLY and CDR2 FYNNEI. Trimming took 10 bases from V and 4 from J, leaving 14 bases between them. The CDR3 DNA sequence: TGTGCCACCCGGAAGGAGGGAAATCAGCCCCAGCATTTT. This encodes CATRKEGNQPQHF. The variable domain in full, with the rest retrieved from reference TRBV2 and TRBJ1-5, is EPEVTQTPSHQVTQMGQEVILRCVPISNHLYFYWYRQILGQKVEFLVSFYNNEISEKSEIFDDQFSVERPDGSNFTLKIRSTKLEDSAMYFCATRKEGNQPQHFGDGTRLSIL.

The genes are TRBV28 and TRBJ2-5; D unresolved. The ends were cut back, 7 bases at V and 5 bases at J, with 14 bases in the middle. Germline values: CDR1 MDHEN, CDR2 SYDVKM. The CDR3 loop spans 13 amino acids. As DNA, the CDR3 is TGTGCCAGCACTAGGACGCCGAGGGAGACCCAGTACTTC. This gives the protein CASTRTPRETQYF.

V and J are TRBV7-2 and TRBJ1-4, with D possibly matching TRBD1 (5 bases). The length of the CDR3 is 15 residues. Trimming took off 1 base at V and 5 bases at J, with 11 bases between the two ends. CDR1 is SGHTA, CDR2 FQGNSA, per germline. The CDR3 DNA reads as TGTGCCAGCAGCTTAGGGTGGGGGTCCAATGAAAAACTGTTTTTT. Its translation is CASSLGWGSNEKLFF.

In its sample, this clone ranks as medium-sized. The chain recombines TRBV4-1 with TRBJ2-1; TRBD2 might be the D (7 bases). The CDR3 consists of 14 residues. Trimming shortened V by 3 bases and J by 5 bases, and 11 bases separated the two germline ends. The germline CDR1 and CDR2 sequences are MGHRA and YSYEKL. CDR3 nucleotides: TGCGCCAGCAGCCAGTTAGGGGGGGACAATGAGCAGTTCTTC. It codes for CASSQLGGDNEQFF.

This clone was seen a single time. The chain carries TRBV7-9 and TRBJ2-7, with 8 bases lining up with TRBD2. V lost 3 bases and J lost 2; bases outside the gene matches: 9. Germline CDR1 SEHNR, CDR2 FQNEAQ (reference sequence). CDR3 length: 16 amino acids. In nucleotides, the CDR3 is TGTGCCAGCAGCTTCGTTACTAGCGGTCCACCCTACGAGCAGTACTTC. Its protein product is CASSFVTSGPPYEQYF.

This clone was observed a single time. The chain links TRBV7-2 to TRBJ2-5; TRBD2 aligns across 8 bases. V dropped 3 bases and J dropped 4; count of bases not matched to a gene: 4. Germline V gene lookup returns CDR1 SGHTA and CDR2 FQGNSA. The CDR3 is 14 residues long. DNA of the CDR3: TGTGCCAGCAGCTTGCGGACTAGCCGAGAGACCCAGTACTTC. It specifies CASSLRTSRETQYF.

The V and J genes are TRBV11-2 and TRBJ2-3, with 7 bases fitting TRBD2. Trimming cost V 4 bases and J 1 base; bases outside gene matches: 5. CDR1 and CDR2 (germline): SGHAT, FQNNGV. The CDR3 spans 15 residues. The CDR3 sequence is CASSSPREGTDTQYF. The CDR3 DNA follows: TGTGCCAGCAGCTCACCCCGGGAGGGCACAGATACGCAGTATTTT. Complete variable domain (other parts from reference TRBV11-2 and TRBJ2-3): EAGVAQSPRYKIIEKRQSVAFWCNPISGHATLYWYQQILGQGPKLLIQFQNNGVVDDSQLPKDRFSAERLKGVDSTLKIQPAKLEDSAVYLCASSSPREGTDTQYFGPGTRLTVL.

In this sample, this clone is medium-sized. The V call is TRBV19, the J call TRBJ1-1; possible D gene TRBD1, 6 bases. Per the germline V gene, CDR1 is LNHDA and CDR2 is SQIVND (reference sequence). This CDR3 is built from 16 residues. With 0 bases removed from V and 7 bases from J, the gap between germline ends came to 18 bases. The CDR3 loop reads CASSIDGEGGIGEAFF. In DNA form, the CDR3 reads TGTGCCAGTAGTATAGATGGGGAGGGGGGCATCGGTGAAGCTTTCTTT.

The CDR3 protein is CATSRDAPSGRTETQYF. The CDR3 bases are TGTGCCACCAGCAGAGATGCTCCTAGCGGGAGGACAGAGACCCAGTACTTC. This chain joins TRBV15 and TRBJ2-5; 11 bases are shared with TRBD2. This CDR3 spans 17 amino acids. Germline trimming cut 0 bases from V and 4 bases from J; bases unmatched to any gene: 7. Germline V CDR1 and CDR2: LNHNV, YYDKDF (reference sequence).